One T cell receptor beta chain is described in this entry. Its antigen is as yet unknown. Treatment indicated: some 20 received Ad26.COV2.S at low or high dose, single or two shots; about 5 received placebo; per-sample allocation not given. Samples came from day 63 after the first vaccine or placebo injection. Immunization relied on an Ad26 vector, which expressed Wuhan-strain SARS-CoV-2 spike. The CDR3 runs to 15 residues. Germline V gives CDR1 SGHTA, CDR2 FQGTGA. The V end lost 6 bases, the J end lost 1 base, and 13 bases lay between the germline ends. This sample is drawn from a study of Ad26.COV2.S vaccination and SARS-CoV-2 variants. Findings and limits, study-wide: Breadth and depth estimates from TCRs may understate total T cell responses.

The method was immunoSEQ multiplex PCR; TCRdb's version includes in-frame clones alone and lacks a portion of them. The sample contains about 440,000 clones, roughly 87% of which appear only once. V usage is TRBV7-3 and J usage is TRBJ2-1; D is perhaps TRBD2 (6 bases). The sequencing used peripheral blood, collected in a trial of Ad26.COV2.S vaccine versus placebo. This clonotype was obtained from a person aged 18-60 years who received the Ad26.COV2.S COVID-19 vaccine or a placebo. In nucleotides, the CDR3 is TGTGCCAGCAGAATCGACGGGGGTTCCTACAATGAGCAGTTCTTC. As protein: CASRIDGGSYNEQFF.